This TCR beta chain is from a study of PD-L1 blockade in urothelial cancer. Overall study: Blood analysis was done at 3 weeks (second dose) and 6 weeks after treatment began.

This clone was observed a handful of times. Synthetic templates analogous to TCR were spiked into all PCRs individually. Here immunoSEQ multiplex PCR was the method, and the copy in TCRdb shows in-frame clones only, minus some. This sample carries some 39,000 clones, approximately 84% of them seen once, and the ten largest clones take roughly 2.7%. The ends were cut back, 5 bases at V and 7 bases at J, with 16 bases in the middle. The CDR3 has 14 residues. Time point reported: peripheral blood 6 weeks after treatment start. V usage is TRBV5-3 and J usage is TRBJ1-5, with D possibly matching TRBD1 (5 bases). TRBV5-3 is treated as an ORF (open reading frame) with a function not yet certain. Sequencing was performed on PBMCs, taken around atezolizumab (anti-PD-L1) treatment. The sequence came from a man aged 65-85 years with urothelial cancer. Here the CDR3 DNA reads TGTGCCAGAAGGCGCCGGGGGATACGGCAGCCCCAGCATTTT. It is translated as CARRRRGIRQPQHF.